A single sample gave rise to the 13 T cell receptor beta chains below, sequenced in a study of patients and donors after allogeneic stem cell transplantation (dated by TCRdb to 2018 to 2021). Libraries came from RT-PCR. The sample was run on a NextSeq 550. TCRdb's own reprocessing of the public reads used fastp at Q25 and MiXCR and kept productive beta chains. Every CDR3 protein is listed once, alongside the most common genes and DNA of its rows. The sample includes hundreds of thousands of distinct CDR3 sequences, with around two fifths observed a single time. Approximately 10% of the sample is in the top ten clones. Sequenced material: blood, either unsorted or a sorted T cell fraction (not recorded which). The receptors come from a human donor who was either an allogeneic HSCT recipient or a stem cell or donor lymphocyte infusion donor (not recorded which). It is not recorded whose cells these are; they may come from a transplant donor.

The rearrangement joins TRBV12-3 or TRBV12-4 to TRBJ2-7; the match to TRBD1 covers 7 bases. CDR3 length: 16 amino acids. Trimming at V came to 3 bases and at J to 1 base, leaving 9 bases not matched to a gene. The CDR3 loop is CASSFPGQSPSYEQYF. The CDR3 DNA reads TGTGCCAGCAGTTTCCCGGGACAGAGCCCTTCCTACGAGCAGTACTTC.

The chain links TRBV4-1 to TRBJ1-4, with D possibly TRBD1 on 5 matching bases. CDR1 is MGHRA, CDR2 YSYEKL, per germline. Trimming cost V 1 base and J 7 bases, with 13 bases left between them. The CDR3 has 15 amino acids. The CDR3 region has the DNA TGCGCCAGCAGCCAAGGCGGGCCAGGGCGTGAAAAACTGTTTTTT. Amino acids: CASSQGGPGREKLFF.

This clonotype was seen a few times. CDR3 in amino acids: CASSLGQGKNTEAFF. The CDR3 DNA sequence: TGTGCCAGCAGTTTGGGCCAGGGGAAGAACACTGAAGCTTTCTTT. The chain joins TRBV28 to TRBJ1-1, with TRBD1 as a possible D gene (6 bases). The CDR3 contains 15 residues. Per germline, CDR1 MDHEN and CDR2 SYDVKM. With 3 bases removed from V and 1 base from J, the gap between germline ends came to 12 bases.

The rearrangement joins TRBV7-9 to TRBJ2-5; weak D call: TRBD1 (6 bases). The CDR3 is made up of 14 amino acids. From germline, CDR1 is SEHNR and CDR2 FQNEAQ (reference sequence). The germline V and J ends were trimmed by 6 bases and 4 bases, with 15 bases remaining between them. CDR3 protein: CASSFHRDIETQYF. The DNA for the CDR3 is TGTGCCAGCAGTTTCCACAGGGACATAGAGACCCAGTACTTC.

The chain has TRBV7-9 and TRBJ1-6; a possible D gene is TRBD1 (6 bases). This CDR3 contains 14 residues. V lost 4 bases to trimming and J lost 7 bases, with 11 bases between them. Germline loops: CDR1 SEHNR, CDR2 FQNEAQ (reference sequence). In DNA, the CDR3 is TGTGCCAGCAGCTCGGGGACATCGAATTCACCCCTCCACTTT. The encoded protein is CASSSGTSNSPLHF. Filled out from reference TRBV7-9 and TRBJ1-6, the complete variable domain reads DTGVSQNPRHKITKRGQNVTFRCDPISEHNRLYWYRQTLGQGPEFLTYFQNEAQLEKSRLLSDRFSAERPKGSFSTLEIQRTEQGDSAMYLCASSSGTSNSPLHFGNGTRLTVT.

V usage is TRBV11-1 and J usage is TRBJ2-7, with 11 bases lining up with TRBD2. The CDR3 is made up of 15 amino acids. The ends lost 5 bases at V and 3 bases at J; junction bases unmatched: 6. CDR1 and CDR2 (germline): SGHAT, FQDESV (reference sequence). CDR3 DNA sequence: TGTGCCAGCAGCCGACGGGGGACTAGCGGCTACGAGCAGTACTTC. This codes for CASSRRGTSGYEQYF.

This chain connects TRBV7-2 to TRBJ1-3; no clear D. The length of the CDR3 is 15 residues. The V gene lost 0 bases and the J gene lost 10 bases, with 16 bases spanning the gap. The germline gives CDR1 SGHTA, CDR2 FQGNSA. CDR3 in DNA: TGTGCCAGCAGCTTAGCGAAAGGACCCGGTGAGACCATATATTTT. Encoded protein: CASSLAKGPGETIYF.

The chain has TRBV6-6 and TRBJ2-1; D may be TRBD1 (6 bases). There are 12 residues in the CDR3. V was shortened by 5 bases and J by 15 bases, with 17 bases between the two germline ends. The germline V gene has CDR1 MNHNY and CDR2 SVGAGI (reference sequence). The chain's CDR3 is CASSGGGSVPFF. The CDR3 DNA is TGTGCCAGCAGTGGGGGCGGGTCCGTTCCGTTCTTC.

This clonotype was seen only once. J is TRBJ2-2 and V is TRBV28, with D possibly matching TRBD1 (6 bases). The germline V and J ends were trimmed by 5 bases and 0 bases, with 10 bases remaining between them. From germline, CDR1 is MDHEN and CDR2 SYDVKM. The CDR3 totals 15 residues. CDR3 sequence (DNA): TGTGCCAGCAGTAGGGGGTTTGCGAACACCGGGGAGCTGTTTTTT. Translation gives CASSRGFANTGELFF.

In this sample, this clonotype turned up a few times. The V and J genes are TRBV4-3 and TRBJ2-1; the match to TRBD2 covers 8 bases. Trimming cost V 2 bases and J 4 bases; bases outside gene matches: 4. Germline assignment: CDR1 LGHNA and CDR2 YSLEER. This CDR3 has 15 amino acids. The DNA for the CDR3 is TGCGCCAGCAGCCAAACGGCTAGCGGGTACAATGAGCAGTTCTTC. Protein: CASSQTASGYNEQFF.

V is TRBV5-5 and J is TRBJ2-3, with unresolved D. The CDR3 has 14 amino acids. V gave up 4 bases and J gave up 6 bases, with 15 bases separating them. Germline V CDR1 and CDR2: SGHKS, YYEKEE (reference sequence). The CDR3 bases are TGTGCCAGCAGCCCTAGGTCGAGAGAGGATACGCAGTATTTT. This codes for CASSPRSREDTQYF.

This clonotype has just a few counts. This chain links TRBV29-1 with TRBJ1-1, with D perhaps matching TRBD1 (5 bases). Trimming pared 4 bases from V and 0 bases from J, leaving 9 bases between. This CDR3 spans 13 amino acids. The germline CDR1 and CDR2 sequences are SQVTM and ANQGSEA. CDR3 residues: CSVGQILNTEAFF. The CDR3 bases are TGCAGCGTTGGACAGATACTGAACACTGAAGCTTTCTTT.

The rearrangement joins TRBV27 to TRBJ1-3; TRBD1 agrees at 7 bases. In germline, CDR1 is MNHEY, CDR2 SMNVEV (reference sequence). The CDR3 covers 14 residues. The J segment lost 1 base and the V segment lost 8 bases, leaving 5 bases of the junction unmatched. As DNA, the CDR3 is TGTGCCAGCCAGGCCAGGGGGTCTGGAAACACCATATATTTT. Amino acid sequence: CASQARGSGNTIYF.